A single sample is the source of the 32 T cell receptor beta chains below, sequenced in a study of Ad26.COV2.S vaccination and SARS-CoV-2 variants (dated by TCRdb to about 2021). The time point label of this sample denotes: individuals recovered from natural SARS-CoV-2 infection. The library was produced with the immunoSEQ multiplex PCR assay. TCRdb holds this immuneACCESS table with in-frame rearrangements only. Some clones are missing; in checked studies, unresolved V genes explain under half, and the rest has no known cause. Recorded for this sample are over 110,000 clones; 75% to 90% of them occurred a single time. In total, the top ten clones hold around 5.1% of the sample. Sequencing was performed on peripheral blood, taken after recovery from COVID-19. Every receptor here comes from a human donor who had recovered from COVID-19.

The rearrangement uses TRBV29-1 and TRBJ2-2; D call uncertain. The CDR3 is made up of 12 amino acids. V lost 6 bases and J lost 10, with 15 bases in between. The germline V gene has CDR1 SQVTM and CDR2 ANQGSEA. CDR3 coding DNA: TGCAGCGTAAGCGTCAAGGCGGCGGAGCTGTTTTTT. Its translation is CSVSVKAAELFF.

This rearrangement joins TRBV7-2 to TRBJ1-2; the D gene is possibly TRBD1 (6 bases). This CDR3 has 14 residues. Per the germline V gene, CDR1 is SGHTA and CDR2 is FQGNSA. Trimming removed 5 bases at V and 7 bases at J, with 17 bases between. The CDR3 DNA is TGTGCCAGCAGCCCATTGACAGGCGCCGGTGGCTACACCTTC. Translating it yields CASSPLTGAGGYTF.

This clone was counted a single time. The chain recombines TRBV28 with TRBJ2-2; D is perhaps TRBD1 (6 bases). The CDR3 has 16 amino acids. V lost 6 bases, J lost 1 base, and 15 bases lay in between. CDR1 and CDR2 from the germline V gene are MDHEN and SYDVKM. The CDR3 spells CASSLRGGENTGELFF. CDR3 DNA: TGTGCCAGCAGCCTACGAGGGGGTGAGAACACCGGGGAGCTGTTTTTT.

The rearrangement uses TRBV9 and TRBJ1-6; D unclear. The germline V gene has CDR1 SGDLS and CDR2 YYNGEE. Trimming took off 5 bases at V and 5 bases at J, with 14 bases between the two ends. This CDR3 has 15 amino acids. This chain's CDR3 is CASRPDGADNSPLHF. The CDR3 DNA is TGTGCCAGCAGACCGGACGGAGCCGATAATTCACCCCTCCACTTT.

V gene TRBV5-3 combines with J gene TRBJ1-5; 8 bases are shared with TRBD1. TRBV5-3 is assigned to the ORF class and has an uncertain function. Trimming took 6 bases from V and 7 from J; bases not matched to a gene: 9. This CDR3 has 14 amino acids. CDR3 in amino acids: CARTEGGQVQPQHF. CDR3 bases: TGTGCCAGAACCGAGGGGGGACAGGTACAGCCCCAGCATTTT.

The V gene is TRBV12-5, the J gene TRBJ1-6; D gene ambiguous. Trimming pared 1 base from V and 14 bases from J, leaving 12 bases between. The CDR3 sequence is 13 residues long. Germline V lookup: CDR1 LGHNT, CDR2 FRNRAP. CDR3 in amino acids: CASGLAPLQSLHF. The CDR3 DNA sequence: TGTGCTAGTGGTTTGGCCCCTTTACAATCCCTCCACTTT.

V is TRBV7-6 and J is TRBJ2-1; TRBD2 matches 9 bases. The CDR3 runs 15 residues. Germline V gene sequence: CDR1 SGHVS, CDR2 FNYEAQ. J was trimmed by 8 bases and V by 5 bases; bases with no gene match: 10. The CDR3 coding sequence is TGTGCCAGCAGCCCAAGCGGGGGGCCTTTCGATGAGCAGTTCTTC. Translation gives CASSPSGGPFDEQFF. Filled out from reference TRBV7-6 and TRBJ2-1, the complete variable domain reads GAGVSQSPRYKVTKRGQDVALRCDPISGHVSLYWYRQALGQGPEFLTYFNYEAQQDKSGLPNDRFSAERPEGSISTLTIQRTEQRDSAMYRCASSPSGGPFDEQFFGPGTRLTVL.

This chain connects TRBV18 to TRBJ2-1; D possibly corresponds to TRBD2 (5 bases). Trimming cost V 2 bases and J 4 bases, with 15 bases left between them. This CDR3 has 16 amino acids. Germline V CDR1 and CDR2: KGHSH, LQKENI. The DNA of the CDR3 is TGTGCCAGCTCACCAATTTCTTTTACGGGGTACAATGAGCAGTTCTTC. This gives the protein CASSPISFTGYNEQFF.

The chain employs TRBV6-5 and TRBJ2-4; possibly TRBD1 or TRBD2 for D (5 bases each). In germline, CDR1 is MNHEY, CDR2 SVGAGI. CDR3 size: 14 residues. Between the trimmed V and J ends, which lost 5 bases and 8 bases, there was a span of 16 bases. CDR3 coding DNA: TGTGCCAGCAGTCTAGCAGGGACGCAGTACATTCAGTACTTC. Its protein is CASSLAGTQYIQYF.

The chain combines TRBV30 with TRBJ1-5; 11 nucleotides match TRBD1. The CDR3 loop spans 17 amino acids. V lost 3 bases, J lost 4 bases, and 11 bases stayed unmatched. Germline V CDR1 and CDR2: GTSNPN, SVGIG (reference sequence). The CDR3: CAWSRDRGDPGNQPQHF. CDR3 coding DNA: TGTGCCTGGAGCCGGGACAGGGGGGACCCGGGGAATCAGCCCCAGCATTTT.

V is TRBV20-1 and J is TRBJ1-6, with D possibly TRBD1 on 6 matching bases. The CDR3 loop spans 14 amino acids. The germline gives CDR1 DFQATT, CDR2 SNEGSKA (reference sequence). V was pared by 3 bases and J by 6 bases, with 12 bases between. The CDR3 nucleotides are TGCAGTGCTAGTAGGCAGGGGCGTAATTCACCCCTCCACTTT. This codes for CSASRQGRNSPLHF.

The rearrangement joins TRBV5-4 to TRBJ1-2, with D possibly TRBD1 on 6 matching bases. The CDR3 consists of 13 residues. The germline CDR1 and CDR2 sequences are SGHNT and YYREEE (reference sequence). Between the trimmed V and J ends, which lost 5 bases and 4 bases, there was a span of 12 bases. Written as DNA, the CDR3 is TGTGCCAGCAGTGGGAGGGGGAGCTATGGCTACACCTTC. It codes for CASSGRGSYGYTF.

The rearrangement uses TRBV4-3 and TRBJ1-2, with D maybe TRBD1 (5 bases). CDR1 is LGHNA and CDR2 is YSLEER in the germline V gene. V lost 3 bases to trimming and J lost 4 bases, with 18 bases between them. The CDR3 spans 16 residues. This CDR3 reads CASSQDRDPNSYGYTF. The CDR3 nucleotides are TGCGCCAGCAGCCAGGACCGGGACCCTAATTCCTATGGCTACACCTTC.

This chain links TRBV6-6 with TRBJ2-6; D remains unclear. V lost 6 bases and J 4 bases, leaving 10 bases between the germline ends. Looked up from germline, CDR1 is MNHNY and CDR2 is SVGAGI (reference sequence). The length of the CDR3 is 14 residues. This CDR3 reads CASSPTRGANVLTF. Written as DNA, the CDR3 is TGTGCCAGCAGCCCAACGAGGGGGGCCAACGTCCTGACTTTC.

V is TRBV7-2 and J is TRBJ2-7; 8 nucleotides align to TRBD1. The CDR3 spans 12 residues. Germline CDR1 and CDR2: SGHTA and FQGNSA. The trim removed 5 bases at V and 5 bases at J, leaving 2 bases unmatched. CDR3 DNA: TGTGCCAGCAGCCCGGACAGGGACGAGCAGTACTTC. Its translation: CASSPDRDEQYF.

This clone was counted only a few times. The V gene is TRBV5-4, the J gene TRBJ2-1; 11 positions match TRBD2. The CDR3 consists of 16 residues. V shed 4 bases and J 6 bases; nucleotides not matched to a gene: 9. Germline-derived CDR1 and CDR2 are SGHNT and YYREEE (reference sequence). CDR3 amino acids: CASSPSVAGGFNEQFF. The DNA of the CDR3 is TGTGCCAGCAGCCCGTCTGTAGCGGGGGGGTTCAATGAGCAGTTCTTC.

This chain joins TRBV7-2 and TRBJ2-1; D is perhaps TRBD2 (6 bases). The CDR3 spans 15 residues. V was pared by 0 bases and J by 6 bases, with 12 bases between. CDR1 SGHTA and CDR2 FQGNSA come from the germline V gene. For the CDR3, the DNA is TGTGCCAGCAGCTTAGCTGGGGGTAGCGGCAATGAGCAGTTCTTC. Protein product: CASSLAGGSGNEQFF.

CDR3 region: CASSEIRGQFEAFF. CDR3 DNA: TGTGCCAGCAGTGAAATTAGAGGACAGTTTGAAGCTTTCTTT. The rearrangement joins TRBV6-1 to TRBJ1-1, with D perhaps matching TRBD1 (6 bases). The CDR3 totals 14 residues. Germline V CDR1 and CDR2: MNHNS, SASEGT. V gave up 2 bases and J gave up 7 bases, with 14 bases separating them.

The CDR3 is CASSLAGGGNQPQHF. CDR3 bases: TGTGCCAGCAGCTTAGCGGGGGGTGGCAATCAGCCCCAGCATTTT. The chain is built from TRBV7-6 and TRBJ1-5; perhaps TRBD1 as D (5 bases). Trimming pared 0 bases from V and 2 bases from J, leaving 8 bases between. The CDR3 is 15 amino acids. Germline V gene lookup returns CDR1 SGHVS and CDR2 FNYEAQ.

Here the CDR3 DNA reads TGTGCCTGGAGTGGGTCCCCGGGACTAGCGGGGGGGGTCATTCAGTACTTC. The encoded protein is CAWSGSPGLAGGVIQYF. This sequence joins TRBV30 and TRBJ2-4; 16 bases map to TRBD2. Germline CDR1 GTSNPN, CDR2 SVGIG (reference sequence). The CDR3 totals 17 residues. With V trimmed by 1 base and J by 9 bases, 9 bases remained unmatched.

This clone was observed a single time. V gene TRBV12-3 or TRBV12-4 combines with J gene TRBJ1-4; D unclear. V dropped 4 bases and J dropped 6 bases, with 6 bases sitting between them. The CDR3 is made up of 12 amino acids. As DNA, the CDR3 is TGTGCCAGCAGTTCGGTAGATGAAAAACTGTTTTTT. It is translated as CASSSVDEKLFF.

The rearrangement uses TRBV6-2 or TRBV6-3 and TRBJ2-7; TRBD2 matches at 12 bases. The CDR3 length is 15 residues. Germline V CDR1 and CDR2: MNHEY, SVGEGT. V lost 6 bases, J lost 2 bases, and 5 bases stayed unmatched. The CDR3 protein is CASSLTSGGTYEQYF. In DNA, the CDR3 is TGTGCCAGCAGCTTGACTAGCGGGGGTACCTACGAGCAGTACTTC.

The chain carries TRBV4-1 and TRBJ2-1; the D gene is possibly TRBD2 (5 bases). The CDR3 runs 16 residues. Germline V gene lookup returns CDR1 MGHRA and CDR2 YSYEKL. Trimming pared 0 bases from V and 0 bases from J, leaving 9 bases between. Written as DNA, the CDR3 is TGCGCCAGCAGCCAAGATTCGGGGAGCTCCTACAATGAGCAGTTCTTC. Its translation is CASSQDSGSSYNEQFF.

The CDR3 DNA reads TGTGCCAGCAGCAGGGGCGGGAACTATGGCTACACCTTC. Protein sequence: CASSRGGNYGYTF. The chain employs TRBV5-6 and TRBJ1-2; D might be TRBD1 (5 bases). The CDR3 runs 13 residues. V was cut by 4 bases and J by 2 bases, with 9 bases left in between. Germline CDR1 reads SGHDT; CDR2 reads YYEEEE.

The V call is TRBV5-1, the J call TRBJ2-1; 13 bases fit TRBD2. The V gene's germline CDR1 is SGHRS and CDR2 YFSETQ. This CDR3 spans 15 amino acids. V was clipped by 4 bases and J by 8 bases; unmatched bases: 6. The CDR3 bases are TGCGCCAGCAGCCGGACTAGCGGGGGACTAGATGAGCAGTTCTTC. Translation: CASSRTSGGLDEQFF.

The chain employs TRBV27 and TRBJ2-7, with 7 bases aligning to TRBD2. The CDR3 has 13 amino acids. The germline CDR1 and CDR2 sequences are MNHEY and SMNVEV (reference sequence). Trimming took 6 bases from V and 2 from J; bases not matched to a gene: 4. DNA for the CDR3: TGTGCCAGCAGCCGGGACTACGCCTACGAGCAGTACTTC. Protein: CASSRDYAYEQYF.

V usage is TRBV27 and J usage is TRBJ2-1, with D tentatively TRBD1 or TRBD2 (5 bases each). The germline V and J ends were trimmed by 1 base and 5 bases, with 15 bases remaining between them. Germline V CDR1 and CDR2: MNHEY, SMNVEV (reference sequence). The CDR3 runs 16 residues. The CDR3 loop reads CASSLFFEGSDNEQFF. The CDR3 DNA reads as TGTGCCAGCAGTTTATTCTTCGAGGGGTCCGACAATGAGCAGTTCTTC.

This clone is a singleton in its sample. This chain joins TRBV7-9 and TRBJ2-1, with 10 nucleotides matching TRBD1. Germline lookup yields CDR1 SEHNR and CDR2 FQNEAQ (reference sequence). The CDR3 loop spans 15 amino acids. Losses at the gene ends were 5 bases for V and 8 bases for J; bases not matched to a gene: 9. CDR3 in DNA: TGTGCCAGCAGCACCGGGACAGGGGCACGGGATGAGCAGTTCTTC. It yields the protein CASSTGTGARDEQFF. The full variable domain, with the rest looked up from reference TRBV7-9 and TRBJ2-1, is DTGVSQNPRHKITKRGQNVTFRCDPISEHNRLYWYRQTLGQGPEFLTYFQNEAQLEKSRLLSDRFSAERPKGSFSTLEIQRTEQGDSAMYLCASSTGTGARDEQFFGPGTRLTVL.

DNA of the CDR3: TGTGCCAGCGGACAGGGGGCTGCTGGCAATCAGCCCCAGCATTTT. Protein: CASGQGAAGNQPQHF. The chain combines TRBV7-2 with TRBJ1-5, with TRBD1 matching 11 bases. The CDR3 has 15 residues. Germline lookup yields CDR1 SGHTA and CDR2 FQGNSA. The V segment lost 8 bases and the J segment 2 bases; nucleotides outside the gene matches: 5.

The CDR3: CASSSRINYGYTF. CDR3 DNA: TGTGCCAGCAGCTCCAGGATTAACTATGGCTACACCTTC. The chain uses TRBV11-2 and TRBJ1-2; D gene ambiguous. Germline loops: CDR1 SGHAT, CDR2 FQNNGV. The CDR3 consists of 13 residues. V lost 4 bases and J lost 1, with 7 bases in between. Full variable domain (missing parts from reference TRBV11-2 and TRBJ1-2): EAGVAQSPRYKIIEKRQSVAFWCNPISGHATLYWYQQILGQGPKLLIQFQNNGVVDDSQLPKDRFSAERLKGVDSTLKIQPAKLEDSAVYLCASSSRINYGYTFGSGTRLTVV.

This clone occurred many times. The chain employs TRBV7-9 and TRBJ1-2; a possible D gene is TRBD1 (5 bases). The germline V gene encodes CDR1 SEHNR and CDR2 FQNEAQ (reference sequence). The CDR3 length is 15 residues. V lost 5 bases and J 7 bases, leaving 20 bases between the germline ends. CDR3 sequence (DNA): TGTGCCAGCAGCCCAAGGAACTTCGGGACGACTGGCTACACCTTC. Translated: CASSPRNFGTTGYTF.

The chain couples TRBV4-1 to TRBJ2-7; D unclear. Trimming left V 1 base short and J 5 bases short, with 18 bases between. Germline loops: CDR1 MGHRA, CDR2 YSYEKL. The CDR3 is made up of 16 amino acids. The DNA of the CDR3 is TGCGCCAGCAGCCAAGTGTCTGGGCCCCCCGGACACGAGCAGTACTTC. It yields the protein CASSQVSGPPGHEQYF.